This T cell receptor beta chain was sequenced during a study of technical replicates of blood from a few donors. The germline CDR1 and CDR2 sequences are LGHNA and YSLEER. The CDR3 loop spans 19 amino acids. V dropped 0 bases and J dropped 5; count of bases not matched to a gene: 13. Sequencing was performed with immunoSEQ multiplex PCR; in TCRdb, only in-frame clones are kept and a portion is missing. The profile shows tens of thousands of clones, 95% to 98% of them singletons. The sequenced sample was T cells isolated from PBMCs. This chain joins TRBV4-3 and TRBJ2-1; 10 bases are a match to TRBD2. The TCR was taken from a human donor in good health. CDR3: CASSQETPFSGRNHNEQFF. The CDR3 DNA reads as TGCGCCAGCAGCCAAGAGACTCCTTTTAGCGGGAGGAACCACAATGAGCAGTTCTTC.